This section outlines one T cell receptor beta chain sequence together with its context. Its target is unknown. Deletions cut 2 bases from V and 9 bases from J, with 14 bases between. The CDR3 runs 15 residues. This sample is drawn from a study of blood T cells in healthy people across ages. Study-wide results and limits: With age, beta diversity per million T cells declined roughly linearly, significantly by 30 to 40.

At least 6 million PBMCs were isolated per sample. PCR was performed a second time for about 7 to 12 cycles using a sample-barcoded 5' primer and a J-beta primer mix. Every single cDNA molecule received a tag from a template-switch adaptor with 12 random nucleotides. Via MiXCR, TCRdb re-called the 5' RACE reads, giving one row per CDR3 protein. Of over 1,500,000 distinct CDR3 sequences in the sample, less than 50% were seen once. The rearrangement links TRBV12-3 or TRBV12-4 to TRBJ1-6, with D perhaps matching TRBD1 (5 bases). The specimen sequenced was blood. The clonotype originates from a woman in her thirties or forties in good health. In nucleotides, the CDR3 is TGTGCCAGCAGTTTACATGGGACTTCTACTTCACCCCTCCACTTT. It codes for CASSLHGTSTSPLHF.